These T cell receptor beta chains were read from a single sample in a study of tumor and adjacent non-tumor tissue in lung cancer. From the multiplex PCR reads, TCRdb called clonotypes with MiXCR, one entry per CDR3 protein. The sample holds 77,000 or so distinct CDR3 sequences, approximately 82% seen once. What was sequenced was distant non-tumor lung tissue. The source is a man aged 65 to 85 with non-small cell lung cancer. The CDR3 runs from the conserved cysteine through the conserved F or W. A D gene is named only where the DNA matches it firmly. Size tells how often a clone was seen (once, few, many) or the class of an expanded clone, and some rows leave it out.

TRBV7-9,TRBJ1-6,once,TRBD1,TGTACCAGTAGCAACAGGGGTTCACCCATCCACTTT,CTSSNRGSPIHF
TRBV29-1,TRBJ1-2,.,.,TGCAGCGTAATTTCCCCGGGAGCCAATGGAGGTGGCTATGGCTACACATTC,CSVISPGANGGGYGYTF
TRBV18,TRBJ2-7,.,.,TGTGCCAGCTCACCGGCATCAACGGCCAACTACGAGCAGTACTTC,CASSPASTANYEQYF
TRBV11-3,TRBJ2-5,.,.,TGTGCCAGCAGCCCCTCCGCGGGACTGACCCAGTACTTC,CASSPSAGLTQYF
TRBV4-3,TRBJ2-3,few,.,TGCGCCAGCAGACAAGAAACTAGAGCAAATACGCAGTATTTT,CASRQETRANTQYF
TRBV20-1,TRBJ2-2,.,TRBD1,TGCAGTGATAGAGGGGGCGACTCCGTCACCGGGGAGCCGTTTTTT,CSDRGGDSVTGEPFF
TRBV5-1,TRBJ2-7,.,TRBD2,TGCGCCAGCAGCTTGGACCTAGCGGGGGAGGAGTACTTC,CASSLDLAGEEYF
TRBV6-6,TRBJ2-7,many,.,TGTGCCAGCAGTTACGGCGGGTCCTACGAGCAGTACTTC,CASSYGGSYEQYF
TRBV10-2,TRBJ1-5,.,.,TGCGCCAGCAGTGAGTCTGACAGGCGGAATCAGCCCCAACAATTT,CASSESDRRNQPQQF
TRBV28,TRBJ2-3,.,.,TGTGCCAGCAGTCTTAGAGTCAATCAGCCCCAGTATTTT,CASSLRVNQPQYF
TRBV6-2/TRBV6-3,TRBJ2-5,.,.,TGTGCAAGCAGAGAACAGAGTGGGGGGAAACAATACTTC,CASREQSGGKQYF
TRBV28,TRBJ1-2,.,TRBD1,TGTGACAGCAGTTTATTATTGGGCACAGGGGGCACTCGTGGCTACACCTTC,CDSSLLLGTGGTRGYTF
TRBV12-3/TRBV12-4,TRBJ2-5,.,TRBD2,TGTGCCAGCAGAAAAGGCGACCACCCGACTAGCGGGTTTCCCCAGGAGACCCTGTACTTC,CASRKGDHPTSGFPQETLYF
TRBV6-2/TRBV6-3,TRBJ2-6,.,TRBD1,TGTGTCAGCAGACCCGACAGGGGAAATTCTGGGGCCAACGTCCTGACTTTC,CVSRPDRGNSGANVLTF
TRBV11-3,TRBJ2-1,.,.,TGTGCCAGCAGCTTAGGTTCTGGCTCCTACAATGAGCAGTTCTTC,CASSLGSGSYNEQFF
TRBV12-3/TRBV12-4,TRBJ2-7,.,TRBD2,TGTGCCAGCAGTTCTACTAGCGGGATGCCCTACGAACAGTACTTC,CASSSTSGMPYEQYF
TRBV29-1,TRBJ2-5,.,.,TGCAGCGCCAAGTCCAACCTCCAGACAGGTCAAGAGACCCAGTACTTT,CSAKSNLQTGQETQYF
TRBV20-1,TRBJ2-7,.,.,TGCAGTGGTAGGAATCCACTCGGGGGCGGTACCTACGAGCAGTACTTC,CSGRNPLGGGTYEQYF
TRBV11-3,TRBJ1-1,.,.,TGTGACAGCAGCCTCCAGGCAAACACTGAAGCTTTCTTT,CDSSLQANTEAFF
TRBV6-1,TRBJ2-7,.,.,TGTGCCAGCACGACGGCATCCGACAGCTACTACGAGGAGTACTTC,CASTTASDSYYEEYF
TRBV5-6,TRBJ2-7,.,.,TGTGCCAGCAGCTTGGTGGGTCGTAGCTCCTACGAGCATTACTTC,CASSLVGRSSYEHYF
TRBV11-3,TRBJ1-1,few,TRBD1,TGTGCCAGCAGCTTCCGGGACAGAACCATGGACACGGAAGCTTTCTTT,CASSFRDRTMDTEAFF
TRBV5-4,TRBJ1-6,.,TRBD1,TGTGCCAGCAACTACGACAGGGGGAATTCACCCCTTCACTTT,CASNYDRGNSPLHF
TRBV11-3,TRBJ2-3,.,.,TGTGCCAGTAGCTTAGACCTTAGCTGCGAGCTTGGGGATACGCAGTATTTT,CASSLDLSCELGDTQYF
TRBV5-1,TRBJ2-7,once,.,TGCGCCAGCAGCCCGTCAGGCTCCTTCGAGCAGTACTTC,CASSPSGSFEQYF
TRBV4-3,TRBJ2-3,.,TRBD2,TGCGCCAGCAGCCAAGGGACAGCGGGAGGGGGAACAGATACGCAGTATTTT,CASSQGTAGGGTDTQYF
TRBV2,TRBJ1-3,.,.,TGTGCCAGCAGTAAACTAAGTCAGGAGGTCATATATTTT,CASSKLSQEVIYF
TRBV11-2,TRBJ1-5,.,.,TGTGCCAGCAGCTTAGGGGGCAGGGAGGGTCAGCCCCACCATTTT,CASSLGGREGQPHHF
TRBV4-3,TRBJ2-3,.,.,TGCGCCAGCAGCCAAGATGAGCCTATCGGGAGAACAGGTACGCAGTATTTT,CASSQDEPIGRTGTQYF
TRBV6-5,TRBJ2-7,few,.,TGTGCCAGTAGAACTTCCGGGACACCTTTTTGCGAGCAGTACTTC,CASRTSGTPFCEQYF
TRBV11-2,TRBJ1-2,.,.,TGTGCCAGCAGCTTAGCAGCACGAAACTATGGCTATACCTTC,CASSLAARNYGYTF
TRBV10-3,TRBJ1-5,.,TRBD1,TGTGCCATCAGTATAACAGGGGAAGGGGATCAGTCCCAGCAATTT,CAISITGEGDQSQQF
TRBV6-6,TRBJ2-6,.,.,TGTGCCAGCTCATTAGCGAGAAAGTCTTATGGGGCCAACGTACTGACTTTC,CASSLARKSYGANVLTF
TRBV5-8,TRBJ2-7,few,.,TGTGCCAGCAGCATTGGGCACAGCTACGAGCAGTACTTC,CASSIGHSYEQYF
TRBV6-5,TRBJ1-1,once,.,TGTGCCAGCAGTTTCAGCGCCGCGACGACTGAAGCTTTCTTT,CASSFSAATTEAFF
TRBV11-2,TRBJ2-7,.,TRBD2,TGTGCCAGCAGCCCCGGACTAGAATCCCGCGAGCAGTACTTC,CASSPGLESREQYF
TRBV11-3,TRBJ1-2,few,TRBD1,TGTGCCAGTAGCTTCCCGACAGGGGCGGGAGACTACACCTTC,CASSFPTGAGDYTF
TRBV5-6,TRBJ2-2,.,.,TGTGCCAACAGCTTGTTTGGCGTAAACACCGGGGAGCTGTTTTTT,CANSLFGVNTGELFF
TRBV4-2,TRBJ2-7,.,.,TGCGCCAGCAGCCAAGGGTCGGGGGGCGCATCCTACGAGCATTACTTC,CASSQGSGGASYEHYF
TRBV10-1,TRBJ2-1,once,.,TGCGCCAGCAATGAGGGGGGTACGGGAGTAAAGGGGGAGCAATTCTTC,CASNEGGTGVKGEQFF
TRBV5-4,TRBJ2-1,.,TRBD2,TGTGCCAGGAGTTTGTACGCGGGGGGCACGAATGAGCAGTTCTTC,CARSLYAGGTNEQFF
TRBV6-2/TRBV6-3,TRBJ2-5,.,.,TGTGCCATCAGTACAAACCCAAGCCGGGAGACCCATTACTTC,CAISTNPSRETHYF
TRBV10-2,TRBJ1-1,many,.,TGCGCCAGCCAATCCTCCATGAACACTGAAGCTTTCTTT,CASQSSMNTEAFF
TRBV20-1,TRBJ2-1,.,TRBD2,TGCAGTGTACCCCGCGGGAGGGCCGTCACCAATGAGCAGTTCTTC,CSVPRGRAVTNEQFF
TRBV11-3,TRBJ1-1,.,.,TGTGCCAGCAGCGCCGATAGGGACGCTGAAGCTTTCTTT,CASSADRDAEAFF
TRBV6-6,TRBJ2-1,.,TRBD2,TGTGCCAGCAGTTACTCGGGAGGGGAGAGTGAGCAGTTCTTC,CASSYSGGESEQFF
TRBV6-6,TRBJ2-5,.,.,TGTGCCATCAGTCTCGTGAGGGGTGAGGTCCAGTACTTC,CAISLVRGEVQYF
TRBV28,TRBJ1-2,.,.,TGTGCCAGGAGCCTAGGACAGACCTATGGCTACACCTTC,CARSLGQTYGYTF
TRBV10-3,TRBJ2-1,.,.,TGTGCCATCAGTGAAGGTAGGGCGGGCCCCATCAATGAGCAGTTATTC,CAISEGRAGPINEQLF
TRBV10-2,TRBJ2-5,.,TRBD1,TGCGCCAGCAGAGATATGAGACAGGGAGAAGAGACCCGGTACTTC,CASRDMRQGEETRYF
TRBV11-1,TRBJ2-1,.,TRBD2,TGTGCAAGCAGTCCGCTAACTAGCGGTAAAAACAATGGGCGGTTCTTC,CASSPLTSGKNNGRFF
TRBV10-3,TRBJ2-7,.,TRBD1,TGTACCATCACTGCGGACAGGGTTAACGAGCAGTACTTC,CTITADRVNEQYF